These 14 T cell receptor beta chains were sequenced from one sample in a study of cytomegalovirus exposure and HLA in healthy donors. Researchers ran the PCR with 60 Vbeta and 13 Jbeta primers. Method: immunoSEQ multiplex PCR; TCRdb's copy keeps in-frame clones and lacks some. The table has roughly 160,000 clones, around 81% seen once. The sample was PBMCs. The receptors come from a woman in her fifties or sixties in good health and CMV-seronegative.

The chain carries TRBV6-5 and TRBJ1-1; TRBD1 might be the D (5 bases). The germline V and J ends were trimmed by 8 bases and 4 bases, with 17 bases remaining between them. Germline assignment: CDR1 MNHEY and CDR2 SVGAGI. The length of the CDR3 is 14 residues. The CDR3 region has the DNA TGTGCCAGCCTCGGGGAGGGGCAGGGCACTGAAGCTTTCTTT. This gives the protein CASLGEGQGTEAFF.

The chain employs TRBV4-2 and TRBJ2-1, with a weak D call TRBD1 (5 bases). Trimming shortened V by 0 bases and J by 6 bases, and 12 bases separated the two germline ends. CDR3 length equals 15 residues. Germline V gene lookup returns CDR1 LGHNA and CDR2 YNFKEQ. Written as DNA, the CDR3 is TGTGCCAGCAGCCAAGATTACAGGCGAGGCAATGAGCAGTTCTTC. Protein sequence: CASSQDYRRGNEQFF.

The chain combines TRBV6-5 with TRBJ2-4, with 7 bases aligning to TRBD2. Germline trimming cut 7 bases from V and 2 bases from J; bases unmatched to any gene: 2. Germline assignment: CDR1 MNHEY and CDR2 SVGAGI. The CDR3 has 13 residues. Written as DNA, the CDR3 is TGTGCCAGCATCGGGGGGACCAAAAACATTCAGTACTTC. Translated, it gives CASIGGTKNIQYF.

The V call is TRBV7-6, the J call TRBJ2-7, with a weak D call TRBD2 (6 bases). The V gene lost 4 bases and the J gene lost 3 bases, with 13 bases spanning the gap. The CDR3 runs 14 residues. Germline values: CDR1 SGHVS, CDR2 FNYEAQ. The CDR3 region is CASSSRAGGYEQYF. The CDR3 DNA is TGTGCCAGCAGCTCTCGGGCCGGGGGCTACGAGCAGTACTTC.

This rearrangement joins TRBV6-5 to TRBJ1-1; tentatively, D is TRBD1 (6 bases). Germline-derived CDR1 and CDR2 are MNHEY and SVGAGI. The length of the CDR3 is 13 residues. V gave up 1 base and J gave up 5 bases, with 8 bases separating them. CDR3 coding DNA: TGTGCCAGCAGTTACTATACAGGGACTGAAGCTTTCTTT. It codes for CASSYYTGTEAFF.

The rearrangement uses TRBV5-5 and TRBJ1-2; a weak D match, TRBD1 (5 bases). This CDR3 contains 15 residues. Germline V gene data show CDR1 as SGHKS and CDR2 as YYEKEE (reference sequence). Trimming cost V 2 bases and J 2 bases, with 13 bases left between them. The CDR3 reads CASSFRGGDNYGYTF. CDR3 DNA sequence: TGTGCCAGCAGCTTTCGGGGGGGGGACAACTATGGCTACACCTTC.

The J gene is TRBJ2-3, the V gene TRBV7-9, with D possibly being TRBD2 (5 bases). CDR3 length equals 17 residues. V shed 6 bases and J shed 0 bases, with 19 bases lying between them. Germline V gene lookup returns CDR1 SEHNR and CDR2 FQNEAQ (reference sequence). The CDR3 DNA sequence: TGTGCCAGCAGTTCCGGGGTACTAAGCGGAAGCACAGATACGCAGTATTTT. Residues: CASSSGVLSGSTDTQYF.

As for this clone: Germline is not matched at one junction end, which may reflect a read error. The chain carries TRBV7-9 and TRBJ1-1; D unclear. This CDR3 region has 15 residues. Germline lookup yields CDR1 SEHNR and CDR2 FQNEAQ (reference sequence). CDR3: CSSSPLWEVRTEAFF. CDR3 DNA sequence: TGTTCCAGCAGCCCCCTATGGGAGGTAAGGACTGAAGCTTTCTTT.

This chain links TRBV11-3 with TRBJ1-1; 7 nucleotides align to TRBD1. CDR3 length: 14 residues. Per the germline V gene, CDR1 is SGHNT and CDR2 is YENEEA. V was clipped by 1 base and J by 8 bases; unmatched bases: 7. CDR3 sequence: CASSLGGQGEEAFF. CDR3 bases: TGTGCCAGCAGCTTAGGGGGGCAGGGGGAGGAAGCTTTCTTT.

The genes are TRBV28 and TRBJ1-1; 8 bases map to TRBD1. CDR1 and CDR2 (germline): MDHEN, SYDVKM. There are 15 residues in the CDR3. V shed 2 bases, J shed 1 base, and the junction held 3 bases outside the gene matches. The CDR3, as DNA: TGTGCCAGCAGTTTACGGGACAGGAGGAACACTGAAGCTTTCTTT. Its translation is CASSLRDRRNTEAFF. Full variable domain (rest looked up from reference TRBV28 and TRBJ1-1): DVKVTQSSRYLVKRTGEKVFLECVQDMDHENMFWYRQDPGLGLRLIYFSYDVKMKEKGDIPEGYSVSREKKERFSLILESASTNQTSMYLCASSLRDRRNTEAFFGQGTRLTVV.

The V call is TRBV7-2, the J call TRBJ2-3, with TRBD2 matching 10 bases. CDR1 is SGHTA and CDR2 is FQGNSA in the germline V gene. V was clipped by 8 bases and J by 6 bases; unmatched bases: 11. This CDR3 has 15 amino acids. The DNA of the CDR3 is TGTGCCAGCTCCCGGACTAGCGGAAACATTGATACGCAGTATTTT. Its translation: CASSRTSGNIDTQYF.

The chain uses TRBV28 and TRBJ1-2; maybe TRBD1 (5 bases). Germline CDR1 reads MDHEN; CDR2 reads SYDVKM. V lost 2 bases and J lost 10, with 17 bases in between. CDR3 length equals 14 residues. The CDR3 loop reads CASSLSSQAGLYTF. For the CDR3, the DNA is TGTGCCAGCAGTTTAAGTTCTCAGGCAGGGCTCTACACCTTC.

The chain carries TRBV7-8 and TRBJ2-5; maybe TRBD1 (5 bases). Looked up from germline, CDR1 is SGHVS and CDR2 is FQNEAQ. V lost 7 bases and J 5 bases, leaving 8 bases between the germline ends. CDR3 length equals 11 residues. The CDR3 region is CASTQGETQYF. The CDR3, as DNA: TGTGCCAGCACCCAGGGTGAGACCCAGTACTTC.

This sequence joins TRBV7-2 and TRBJ2-3; 7 bases match TRBD2. V was pared by 5 bases and J by 2 bases, with 13 bases of the junction left unmatched. The CDR3 is 17 amino acids. The germline V gene encodes CDR1 SGHTA and CDR2 FQGNSA. The CDR3 region has the DNA TGTGCCAGCAGCCCCAGATTTGCGCGGGAGTTCACAGATACGCAGTATTTT. It encodes CASSPRFAREFTDTQYF.